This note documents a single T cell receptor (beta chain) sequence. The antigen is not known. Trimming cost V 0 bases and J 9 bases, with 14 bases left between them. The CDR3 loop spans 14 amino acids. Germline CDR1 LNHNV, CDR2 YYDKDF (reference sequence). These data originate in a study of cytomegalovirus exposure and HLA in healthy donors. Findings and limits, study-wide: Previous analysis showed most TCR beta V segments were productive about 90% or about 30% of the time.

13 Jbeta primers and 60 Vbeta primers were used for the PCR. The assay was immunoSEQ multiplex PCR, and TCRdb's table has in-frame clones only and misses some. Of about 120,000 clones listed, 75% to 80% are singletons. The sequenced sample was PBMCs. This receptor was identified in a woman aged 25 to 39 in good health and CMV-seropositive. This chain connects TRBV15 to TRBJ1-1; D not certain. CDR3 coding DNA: TGTGCCACCAGCAGAGATGAAGCGGGCAGACAAGCTTTCTTT. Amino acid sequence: CATSRDEAGRQAFF.